What follows are 16 T cell receptor beta chains derived from one specimen sequenced in a study of blood T cell repertoires in COVID-19. Clones were sequenced by immunoSEQ multiplex PCR, and TCRdb holds only the in-frame ones, with some missing. The data contain tens of thousands of clones, around 83% of them singletons. The sequenced material came from peripheral blood. Receptors were obtained from a man older than 75 with acute or convalescent COVID-19.

The chain employs TRBV10-3 and TRBJ2-6; possibly TRBD1 for D (6 bases). Trimming removed 4 bases from V and 0 bases from J, with 16 bases in between. CDR1 and CDR2 from the germline V gene are ENHRY and SYGVKD. The CDR3 totals 18 residues. CDR3 amino acids: CAISVGGQISSGANVLTF. The CDR3 DNA is TGTGCCATCAGTGTCGGAGGACAGATCAGCTCTGGGGCCAACGTCCTGACTTTC.

V is TRBV19 and J is TRBJ1-5; tentative D call: TRBD1 (5 bases). The germline gives CDR1 LNHDA, CDR2 SQIVND (reference sequence). V lost 3 bases, J lost 5 bases, and 20 bases lay in between. CDR3 size: 17 residues. CDR3 in DNA: TGTGCCAGTAGTATGGGCCCGGGAGCTAGGGGCGATCAGCCCCAGCATTTT. It encodes CASSMGPGARGDQPQHF.

This clone showed up just once. This chain uses TRBV6-1 with TRBJ2-1, with 11 bases that match TRBD2. The CDR3 loop spans 13 amino acids. CDR1 and CDR2 from the germline V gene are MNHNS and SASEGT. V shed 10 bases and J 6 bases; nucleotides not matched to a gene: 5. The CDR3 DNA sequence: TGTGCCACCGGACTAGCGGGTAGCAATGAGCAGTTCTTC. It translates to CATGLAGSNEQFF.

The chain combines TRBV6-6 with TRBJ1-3, with no clear D. The germline V gene encodes CDR1 MNHNY and CDR2 SVGAGI (reference sequence). There are 14 residues in the CDR3. V dropped 0 bases and J dropped 8 bases, with 11 bases sitting between them. CDR3 protein: CASSYSGSRDTIYF. The CDR3 coding sequence is TGTGCCAGCAGTTACTCGGGGAGTAGGGACACCATATATTTT.

The CDR3 sequence: CASSTRQGGNTEAFF. Here the CDR3 DNA reads TGTGCCAGCAGCACCCGACAGGGGGGGAACACTGAAGCTTTCTTT. The chain is built from TRBV9 and TRBJ1-1; 9 bases are a match to TRBD1. V lost 4 bases to trimming and J lost 1 base; unmatched junction nucleotides: 5. The CDR3 loop spans 15 amino acids. From germline, CDR1 is SGDLS and CDR2 YYNGEE.

This chain joins TRBV27 and TRBJ2-7; D may be TRBD1 (6 bases). The germline V and J ends were trimmed by 3 bases and 1 base, with 13 bases remaining between them. This CDR3 spans 15 amino acids. The germline gives CDR1 MNHEY, CDR2 SMNVEV (reference sequence). In nucleotides, the CDR3 is TGTGCCAGCAGTTTGGCCAGGGGTCGTTCCTACGAGCAGTACTTC. Its protein is CASSLARGRSYEQYF.

The chain joins TRBV5-1 to TRBJ2-6; possibly TRBD1 for D (5 bases). Germline loops: CDR1 SGHRS, CDR2 YFSETQ. The V and J ends lost 0 bases and 4 bases respectively, with 17 bases between them. CDR3 size: 18 residues. The CDR3 DNA is TGCGCCAGCAGCTTGGCCGCAGGGTTTCTGGAGGGGGCCAACGTCCTGACTTTC. Amino acids: CASSLAAGFLEGANVLTF.

V gene TRBV28 combines with J gene TRBJ2-2, with 10 bases identical to TRBD2. Germline V gene sequence: CDR1 MDHEN, CDR2 SYDVKM. There are 15 residues in the CDR3. Germline trimming cut 10 bases from V and 4 bases from J; bases unmatched to any gene: 9. The CDR3 sequence: CATSLAGEATGELFF. CDR3 nucleotides: TGTGCCACCTCCCTAGCGGGAGAGGCCACCGGGGAGCTGTTTTTT. Based on the CDR3 plus reference TRBV28 and TRBJ2-2, the full variable domain is DVKVTQSSRYLVKRTGEKVFLECVQDMDHENMFWYRQDPGLGLRLIYFSYDVKMKEKGDIPEGYSVSREKKERFSLILESASTNQTSMYLCATSLAGEATGELFFGEGSRLTVL.

V is TRBV2 and J is TRBJ2-7; 7 bases agree with TRBD1. Unmatched junction bases numbered 13, after V lost 5 bases and J lost 9 bases. This CDR3 has 14 amino acids. Germline CDR1 SNHLY, CDR2 FYNNEI. CDR3 nucleotide sequence: TGTGCCAGCAGTTCGAGCACTCGGACAGGTCGGCAGTACTTC. It codes for CASSSSTRTGRQYF.

This chain links TRBV5-6 with TRBJ2-4, with a possible D match to TRBD1 (6 bases). CDR1 is SGHDT, CDR2 YYEEEE, per germline. Trimming pared 5 bases from V and 0 bases from J, leaving 18 bases between. The CDR3 runs to 17 residues. CDR3 nucleotide sequence: TGTGCCAGCAGAATGGGTGGGACACCTCTAGCCAAAAACATTCAGTACTTC. Encoded protein: CASRMGGTPLAKNIQYF.

The rearrangement links TRBV24-1 to TRBJ2-1; 9 bases match TRBD1. The trim removed 4 bases at V and 4 bases at J, leaving 10 bases unmatched. The germline CDR1 and CDR2 sequences are KGHDR and SFDVKD. CDR3 size: 17 residues. CDR3 sequence: CATSDLLGTGTYNEQFF. The CDR3, as DNA: TGTGCCACCAGTGACTTACTCGGGACAGGGACTTACAATGAGCAGTTCTTC.

This clone has a single count. This chain joins TRBV6-5 and TRBJ1-2; D not resolved. CDR3 length: 13 residues. Germline V gene sequence: CDR1 MNHEY, CDR2 SVGAGI. Trimming pared 6 bases from V and 0 bases from J, leaving 8 bases between. Here the CDR3 reads CASSRGPNYGYTF. The CDR3 nucleotides read TGTGCCAGCAGCCGAGGTCCTAACTATGGCTACACCTTC.

The chain is built from TRBV19 and TRBJ1-1, with D uncertain. V gave up 3 bases and J gave up 3 bases, with 8 bases separating them. The CDR3 totals 13 residues. Germline CDR1 is LNHDA and CDR2 is SQIVND (reference sequence). Written as DNA, the CDR3 is TGTGCCAGTAGTATCGGGGTGGACACTGAAGCTTTCTTT. Translating gives CASSIGVDTEAFF.

J is TRBJ1-3 and V is TRBV19; possibly TRBD1 for D (6 bases). Germline V gene data show CDR1 as LNHDA and CDR2 as SQIVND (reference sequence). V was shortened by 7 bases and J by 0 bases, with 10 bases between the two germline ends. There are 14 residues in the CDR3. CDR3: CASISDSSGNTIYF. The CDR3 region has the DNA TGTGCCAGTATTTCGGACAGCTCTGGAAACACCATATATTTT.

The chain links TRBV7-2 to TRBJ2-2, with 12 positions matching TRBD2. Trimming removed 1 base from V and 0 bases from J; junction bases left unmatched: 3. Looked up from germline, CDR1 is SGHTA and CDR2 is FQGNSA. The CDR3 loop spans 18 amino acids. The DNA of the CDR3 is TGTGCCAGCAGCTTAGGAAGACTAGCGGGGGCGAACACCGGGGAGCTGTTTTTT. It specifies CASSLGRLAGANTGELFF.

This chain connects TRBV5-4 to TRBJ1-6; D gene unclear. The CDR3 is 15 residues long. Per germline, CDR1 SGHNT and CDR2 YYREEE (reference sequence). V shed 0 bases and J shed 7 bases, with 11 bases lying between them. CDR3 sequence (DNA): TGTGCCAGCAGCTTGGAACAGTCGTTGAATTCACCCCTCCACTTT. It codes for CASSLEQSLNSPLHF.